The text below deals with one T cell receptor (beta chain). Its target is unknown. Germline V CDR1 and CDR2: SGHTA, FQGNSA. Trimming took 4 bases from V and 3 from J, leaving 16 bases between them. The CDR3 contains 15 residues. The primer mix had 60 Vbeta and 13 Jbeta primers. Measured with immunoSEQ multiplex PCR; TCRdb has only the in-frame clones, and not every one. The sample lists approximately 140,000 clones; around 82% were seen once. The data stem from a study of cytomegalovirus exposure and HLA in healthy donors. At the level of the study: T cells numbering about 179 million yielded 95 million to 140 million unique TCR beta sequences in an earlier analysis. General study results and limits: Fewer N-insertions than the 666-donor mean were reportedly shown by an Asian-associated ancestry cluster in a later analysis. For TCR beta chains, V- and J-gene trimming was later linked to a missense DCLRE1C variant.

This chain uses TRBV7-2 with TRBJ2-7, with D possibly TRBD2 on 6 matching bases. Source material: PBMCs. The receptor's source is a man aged 18 to 30 in good health and CMV-seropositive. The CDR3 nucleotides read TGTGCCAGCAGCTCTCGGGACTCCCCCTACTACGAGCAGTACTTC. Translating gives CASSSRDSPYYEQYF.